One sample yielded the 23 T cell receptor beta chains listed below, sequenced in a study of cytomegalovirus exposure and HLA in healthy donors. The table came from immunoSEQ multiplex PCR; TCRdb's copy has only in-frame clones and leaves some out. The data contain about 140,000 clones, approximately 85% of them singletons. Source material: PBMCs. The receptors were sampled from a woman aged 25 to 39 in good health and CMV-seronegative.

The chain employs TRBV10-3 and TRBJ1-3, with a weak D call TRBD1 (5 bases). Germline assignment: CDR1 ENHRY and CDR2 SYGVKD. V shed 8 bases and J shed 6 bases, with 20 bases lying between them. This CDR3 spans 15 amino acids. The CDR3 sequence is CAIRTSTELENTIYF. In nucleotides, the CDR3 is TGTGCCATCCGGACAAGCACAGAGTTGGAAAACACCATATATTTT.

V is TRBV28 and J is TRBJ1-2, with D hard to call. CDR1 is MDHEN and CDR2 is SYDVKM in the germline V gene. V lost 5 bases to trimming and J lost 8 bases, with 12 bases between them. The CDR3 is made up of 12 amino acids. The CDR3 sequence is CASSQAPRGYTF. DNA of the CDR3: TGTGCCAGCAGTCAAGCGCCGCGCGGCTACACCTTC.

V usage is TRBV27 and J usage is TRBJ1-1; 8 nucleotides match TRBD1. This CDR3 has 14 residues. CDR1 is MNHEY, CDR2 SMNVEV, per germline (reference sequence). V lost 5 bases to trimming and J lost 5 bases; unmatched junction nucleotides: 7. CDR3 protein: CASSLRQGRTEAFF. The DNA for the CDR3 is TGTGCCAGCAGTCTACGACAGGGGCGGACTGAAGCTTTCTTT.

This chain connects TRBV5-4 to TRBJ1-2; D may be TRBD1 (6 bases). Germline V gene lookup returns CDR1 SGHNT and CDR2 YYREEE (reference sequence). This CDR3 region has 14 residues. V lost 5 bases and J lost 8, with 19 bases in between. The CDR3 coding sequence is TGTGCCAGCAGTGATTCCAGGGGAACCCGAGGCTACACCTTC. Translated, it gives CASSDSRGTRGYTF.

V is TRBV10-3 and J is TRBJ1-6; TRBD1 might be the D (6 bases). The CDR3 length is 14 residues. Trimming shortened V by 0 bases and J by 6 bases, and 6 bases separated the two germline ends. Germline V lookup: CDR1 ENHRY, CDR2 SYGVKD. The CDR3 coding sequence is TGTGCCATCAGTGAGTCAGGGGGTAATTCACCCCTCCACTTT. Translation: CAISESGGNSPLHF.

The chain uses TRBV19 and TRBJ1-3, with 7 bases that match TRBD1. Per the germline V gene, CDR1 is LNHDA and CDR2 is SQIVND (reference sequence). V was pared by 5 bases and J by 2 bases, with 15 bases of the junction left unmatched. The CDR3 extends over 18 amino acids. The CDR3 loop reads CASSSRSGRQGTGNTIYF. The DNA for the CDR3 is TGTGCCAGTAGTTCCCGGAGTGGGAGACAGGGAACTGGAAACACCATATATTTT.

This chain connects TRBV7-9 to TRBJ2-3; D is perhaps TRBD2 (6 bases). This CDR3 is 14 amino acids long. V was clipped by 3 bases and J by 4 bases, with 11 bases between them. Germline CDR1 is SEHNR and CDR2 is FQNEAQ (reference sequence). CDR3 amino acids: CASSLRLDSDTQYF. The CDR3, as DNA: TGTGCCAGCAGCTTGAGACTAGACTCAGATACGCAGTATTTT.

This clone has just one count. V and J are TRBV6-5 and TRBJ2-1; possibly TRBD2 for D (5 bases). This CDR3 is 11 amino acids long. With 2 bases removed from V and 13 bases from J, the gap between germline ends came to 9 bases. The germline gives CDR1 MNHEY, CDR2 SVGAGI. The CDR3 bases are TGTGCCAGCAGTTACATGGGAGTACAGTTCTTC. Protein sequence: CASSYMGVQFF.

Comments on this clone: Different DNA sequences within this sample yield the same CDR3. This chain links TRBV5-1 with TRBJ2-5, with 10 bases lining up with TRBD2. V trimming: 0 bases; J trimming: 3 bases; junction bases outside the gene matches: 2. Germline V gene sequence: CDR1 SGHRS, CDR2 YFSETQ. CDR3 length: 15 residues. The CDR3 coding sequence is TGCGCCAGCAGCTTGGCAGGGACTAGCGAAGAGACCCAGTACTTC. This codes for CASSLAGTSEETQYF.

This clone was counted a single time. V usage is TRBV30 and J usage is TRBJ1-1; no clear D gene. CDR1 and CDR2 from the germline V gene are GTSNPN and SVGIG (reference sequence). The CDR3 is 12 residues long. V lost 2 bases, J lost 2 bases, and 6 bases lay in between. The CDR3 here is CAWSIGNTEAFF. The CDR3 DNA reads TGTGCCTGGAGTATTGGCAACACTGAAGCTTTCTTT.

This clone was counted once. CDR3: CARTGGRVDEQFF. The CDR3 coding sequence is TGCGCCAGGACAGGGGGCCGGGTTGATGAGCAGTTCTTC. The chain employs TRBV5-1 and TRBJ2-1; 10 bases line up with TRBD1. Trimming removed 8 bases from V and 8 bases from J; junction bases left unmatched: 7. CDR1 is SGHRS, CDR2 YFSETQ, per germline. This CDR3 contains 13 residues.

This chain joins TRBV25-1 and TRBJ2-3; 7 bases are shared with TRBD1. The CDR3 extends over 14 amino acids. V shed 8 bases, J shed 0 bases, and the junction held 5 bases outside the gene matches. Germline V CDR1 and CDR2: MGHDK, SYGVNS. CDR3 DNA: TGTGCCAGCGAGACAGGGTTTAGCACAGATACGCAGTATTTT. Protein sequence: CASETGFSTDTQYF.

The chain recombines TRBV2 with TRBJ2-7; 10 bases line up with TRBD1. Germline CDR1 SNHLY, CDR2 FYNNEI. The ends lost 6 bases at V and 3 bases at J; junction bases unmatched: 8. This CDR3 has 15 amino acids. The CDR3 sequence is CASSVGGQGVYEQYF. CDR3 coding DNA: TGTGCCAGCAGCGTGGGAGGACAGGGGGTCTACGAGCAGTACTTC.

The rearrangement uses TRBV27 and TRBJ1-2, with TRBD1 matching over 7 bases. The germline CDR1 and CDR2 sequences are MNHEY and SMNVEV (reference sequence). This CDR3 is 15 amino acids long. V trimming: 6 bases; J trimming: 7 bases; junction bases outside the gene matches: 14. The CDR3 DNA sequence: TGTGCCAGCAGCCCCCTAACCGGGACAGCCGGTGGCTACACCTTC. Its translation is CASSPLTGTAGGYTF.

CDR3 coding DNA: TGCGCCAGCAGTTACCGACAGGGCTTACTTAACTATGGCTACACCTTC. Protein: CASSYRQGLLNYGYTF. The V and J genes are TRBV5-1 and TRBJ1-2; 7 nucleotides match TRBD1. V lost 5 bases and J lost 1; bases outside the gene matches: 11. Per germline, CDR1 SGHRS and CDR2 YFSETQ. The CDR3 is made up of 16 amino acids.

The CDR3 nucleotides are TGTGCCAGCAGCTCGGACGGGGGAGATACGCAGTATTTT. It is translated as CASSSDGGDTQYF. The gene calls are TRBV7-9 and TRBJ2-3, with D possibly TRBD2 on 6 matching bases. Deletions cut 4 bases from V and 5 bases from J, with 10 bases between. The V gene's germline CDR1 is SEHNR and CDR2 FQNEAQ (reference sequence). The CDR3 totals 13 residues.

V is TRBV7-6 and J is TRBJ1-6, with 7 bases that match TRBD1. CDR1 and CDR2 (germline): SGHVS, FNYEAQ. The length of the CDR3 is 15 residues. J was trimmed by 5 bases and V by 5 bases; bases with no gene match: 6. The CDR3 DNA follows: TGTGCCAGCAGCCGACAGGACAGGAATAATTCACCCCTCCACTTT. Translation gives CASSRQDRNNSPLHF.

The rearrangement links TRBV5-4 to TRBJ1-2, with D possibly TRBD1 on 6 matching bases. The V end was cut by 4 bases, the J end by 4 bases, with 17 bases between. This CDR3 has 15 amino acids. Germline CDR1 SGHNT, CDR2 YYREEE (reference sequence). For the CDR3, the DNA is TGTGCCAGCAGCGTAAAACAGGGAACGGGCTATGGCTACACCTTC. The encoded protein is CASSVKQGTGYGYTF.

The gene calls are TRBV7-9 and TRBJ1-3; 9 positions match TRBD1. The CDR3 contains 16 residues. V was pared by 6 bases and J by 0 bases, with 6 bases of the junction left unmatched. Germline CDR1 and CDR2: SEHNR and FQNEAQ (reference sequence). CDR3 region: CASRRDRALSGNTIYF. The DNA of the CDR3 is TGTGCCAGCAGAAGGGACAGGGCCCTCTCTGGAAACACCATATATTTT.

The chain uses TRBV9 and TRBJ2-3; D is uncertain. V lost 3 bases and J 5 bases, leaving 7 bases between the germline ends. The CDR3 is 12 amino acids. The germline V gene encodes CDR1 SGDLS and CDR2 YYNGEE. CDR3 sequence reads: CASSAIVDTQYF. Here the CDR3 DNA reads TGTGCCAGCAGCGCTATAGTAGATACGCAGTATTTT.

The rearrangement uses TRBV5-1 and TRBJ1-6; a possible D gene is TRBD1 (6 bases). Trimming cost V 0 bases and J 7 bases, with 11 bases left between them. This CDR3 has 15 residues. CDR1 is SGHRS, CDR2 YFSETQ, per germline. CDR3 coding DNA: TGCGCCAGCAGCTTGGATACAGGGCCGAATTCACCCCTCCACTTT. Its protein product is CASSLDTGPNSPLHF.

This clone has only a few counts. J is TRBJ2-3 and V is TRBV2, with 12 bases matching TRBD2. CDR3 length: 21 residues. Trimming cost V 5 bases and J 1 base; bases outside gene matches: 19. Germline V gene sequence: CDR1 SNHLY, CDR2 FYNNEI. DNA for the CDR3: TGTGCCAGCAGTTCGCCTCCCCTCGGGCTAGCGGGGGGGTGGGGCACAGATACGCAGTATTTT. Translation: CASSSPPLGLAGGWGTDTQYF.

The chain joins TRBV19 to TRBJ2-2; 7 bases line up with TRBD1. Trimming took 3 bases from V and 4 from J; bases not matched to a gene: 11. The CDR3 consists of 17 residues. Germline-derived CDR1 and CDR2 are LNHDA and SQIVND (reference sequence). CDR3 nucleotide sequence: TGTGCCAGTAGTATTCGGGCCAGGACAGGTCCCACCGGGGAGCTGTTTTTT. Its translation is CASSIRARTGPTGELFF.